Below, 27 T cell receptor beta chains from the same sample are listed, as sequenced in a study of blood T cells in healthy people across ages (dated by TCRdb to 2015 to 2017). Libraries were made using 5' RACE. The instrument given in TCRdb is Illumina HiSeq 2500. The second PCR ran for about 6 to 11 cycles and used a J-beta primer mix along with a sample-barcoded 5' primer. Through fastp at Q25 and MiXCR, TCRdb rebuilt clones from the public reads, retaining in-frame beta chains. Rows with one shared CDR3 protein collapse into an entry with the most common genes and DNA. The sample data list about 670,000 distinct CDR3 sequences, and under 65% of these were observed just once. The top ten constitute roughly 13% of the sample. Sequencing was done on a sample of blood. The receptors originated from an elderly woman in good health.

This clonotype has a handful of counts. The V and J genes are TRBV6-5 and TRBJ2-3, with a weak D call TRBD1 (5 bases). V was cut by 2 bases and J by 0 bases, with 6 bases left in between. The CDR3 totals 14 residues. Germline V CDR1 and CDR2: MNHEY, SVGAGI. The CDR3 DNA reads as TGTGCCAGCAGTTACGGACACAGCACAGATACGCAGTATTTT. This gives the protein CASSYGHSTDTQYF.

The chain employs TRBV7-9 and TRBJ2-7; maybe TRBD1 (5 bases). Germline V gene lookup returns CDR1 SEHNR and CDR2 FQNEAQ (reference sequence). Trimming stripped 0 bases from V and 0 bases from J, with 6 bases between. CDR3 length equals 14 residues. The CDR3 coding sequence is TGTGCCAGCAGCTTAGCGACAGACTCCTACGAGCAGTACTTC. Translated: CASSLATDSYEQYF. The full variable domain, in which reference TRBV7-9 and TRBJ2-7 provide the parts outside the CDR3, is DTGVSQNPRHKITKRGQNVTFRCDPISEHNRLYWYRQTLGQGPEFLTYFQNEAQLEKSRLLSDRFSAERPKGSFSTLEIQRTEQGDSAMYLCASSLATDSYEQYFGPGTRLTVT.

This clonotype was observed a few times. The rearrangement uses TRBV15 and TRBJ2-1, with D possibly TRBD2 on 6 matching bases. There are 17 residues in the CDR3. Trimming left V 0 bases short and J 5 bases short, with 17 bases between. The germline gives CDR1 LNHNV, CDR2 YYDKDF (reference sequence). CDR3: CATSRDSGVGPNNEQFF. CDR3 coding DNA: TGTGCCACCAGCAGAGACTCGGGGGTCGGACCCAACAATGAGCAGTTCTTC.

V is TRBV20-1 and J is TRBJ1-2; 8 bases map to TRBD1. The V gene end was trimmed by 3 bases and the J gene end by 1 base; junction bases not matched to a gene: 13. Germline CDR1 DFQATT, CDR2 SNEGSKA (reference sequence). This CDR3 spans 17 amino acids. The CDR3 is CSASAGQGSPINYGYTF. CDR3 nucleotides: TGCAGTGCTAGCGCCGGACAGGGCTCTCCTATTAACTATGGCTACACCTTC.

V is TRBV12-3 or TRBV12-4 and J is TRBJ2-7; a weak D match, TRBD1 (6 bases). The CDR3 contains 12 residues. V was shortened by 6 bases and J by 8 bases, with 14 bases between the two germline ends. The CDR3 spells CASSLQGNKQYF. CDR3 DNA sequence: TGTGCCAGCAGCCTACAGGGCAACAAGCAGTACTTC.

Details on this clonotype: Germline is not matched at one junction end, which may reflect a read error. V and J are TRBV20-1 and TRBJ2-4; D unresolved. The end of the DNA is better explained by TRBJ2-5, so the J call may be wrong. The CDR3 has 15 amino acids. The germline CDR1 and CDR2 sequences are DFQATT and SNEGSKA (reference sequence). The CDR3 region has the DNA TGCGGTGCTCATGCACTGGACGAGCAGCGAGAGACCCAGTACTTC. Encoded protein: CGAHALDEQRETQYF.

This rearrangement joins TRBV7-9 to TRBJ2-5, with 7 bases lining up with TRBD2. This CDR3 contains 13 residues. J lost 3 bases, V lost 6 bases, and 4 bases had no gene match. Germline-derived CDR1 and CDR2 are SEHNR and FQNEAQ (reference sequence). The CDR3 loop is CASSRSGEETQYF. The CDR3 coding sequence is TGTGCCAGCAGTCGAAGCGGGGAAGAGACCCAGTACTTC. Combining the CDR3 with reference TRBV7-9 and TRBJ2-5 gives the whole variable domain DTGVSQNPRHKITKRGQNVTFRCDPISEHNRLYWYRQTLGQGPEFLTYFQNEAQLEKSRLLSDRFSAERPKGSFSTLEIQRTEQGDSAMYLCASSRSGEETQYFGPGTRLLVL.

This clonotype appeared once. The V call is TRBV10-3, the J call TRBJ2-7, with D tentatively TRBD2 (6 bases). V lost 6 bases to trimming and J lost 0 bases, with 12 bases between them. The germline gives CDR1 ENHRY, CDR2 SYGVKD. CDR3 size: 14 residues. The CDR3 loop reads CAIRQGGDSYEQYF. In DNA form, the CDR3 reads TGTGCCATCAGGCAGGGAGGAGACTCCTACGAGCAGTACTTC.

J is TRBJ2-1 and V is TRBV11-3, with D possibly being TRBD2 (6 bases). Germline V gene data show CDR1 as SGHNT and CDR2 as YENEEA. With 11 bases removed from V and 2 bases from J, the gap between germline ends came to 19 bases. The CDR3 extends over 15 amino acids. CDR3 coding DNA: TGTGCCTACAGCCCCGAAATAGCGGCCTACAATGAGCAGTTCTTC. Amino acid sequence: CAYSPEIAAYNEQFF.

This clonotype was detected only once. This chain uses TRBV4-2 with TRBJ1-2; D gene unclear. The CDR3 has 15 amino acids. Trimming took off 1 base at V and 4 bases at J, with 13 bases between the two ends. The germline V gene has CDR1 LGHNA and CDR2 YNFKEQ. The CDR3 DNA reads TGTGCCAGCAGCCAAGGGGAGTACGGGCCCTATGGCTACACCTTC. Translating gives CASSQGEYGPYGYTF.

As concerns this clonotype: A much larger clone lies one base from this, so it may be a read error. The chain has TRBV10-3 and TRBJ2-7; no reliable D call. The length of the CDR3 is 11 residues. Germline V gene lookup returns CDR1 ENHRY and CDR2 SYGVKD. V was pared by 6 bases and J by 0 bases, with 3 bases between. In DNA, the CDR3 is TGTGCCATCAGGGACTCCTACGAGCAGTACTTC. It specifies CAIRDSYEQYF.

This clonotype came up a few times. The rearrangement links TRBV20-1 to TRBJ2-2; D is undetermined. V was pared by 2 bases and J by 2 bases, with 15 bases between. In germline, CDR1 is DFQATT, CDR2 SNEGSKA (reference sequence). The CDR3 runs to 16 residues. The CDR3 sequence is CSARPILTLNTGELFF. CDR3 in DNA: TGCAGTGCTAGACCCATATTAACCCTCAACACCGGGGAGCTGTTTTTT.

This clonotype was seen at least ten times. This chain joins TRBV9 and TRBJ1-2, with 7 bases matching TRBD1. Losses at the gene ends were 3 bases for V and 5 bases for J; bases not matched to a gene: 7. Germline CDR1 reads SGDLS; CDR2 reads YYNGEE. The CDR3 has 14 residues. The CDR3 region is CASSAQGEGYGYTF. As DNA, the CDR3 is TGTGCCAGCAGCGCTCAGGGGGAAGGGTATGGCTACACCTTC.

The V gene is TRBV12-3 or TRBV12-4, the J gene TRBJ2-1, with D tentatively TRBD1 (7 bases). The CDR3 contains 14 residues. Trimming took off 3 bases at V and 9 bases at J, with 15 bases between the two ends. CDR3 loop: CASSFQGGMGEQFF. The DNA of the CDR3 is TGTGCCAGCAGTTTTCAGGGGGGAATGGGTGAGCAGTTCTTC.

This clonotype was observed at least ten times. Sequence at one end of the junction differs from germline and may be a read error. The rearrangement links TRBV6-5 to TRBJ2-1, with 8 bases matching TRBD1. CDR3 length: 15 residues. The germline CDR1 and CDR2 sequences are MNHEY and SVGAGI. CDR3 nucleotide sequence: TGTGCCAGCAGACCGACAGGGGATGGCTACGATGAGCAGTTCTTC. The encoded protein is CASRPTGDGYDEQFF.

The chain has TRBV6-6 and TRBJ2-3; 10 nucleotides match TRBD2. Germline trimming cut 10 bases from V and 2 bases from J; bases unmatched to any gene: 6. CDR1 MNHNY and CDR2 SVGAGI come from the germline V gene (reference sequence). The CDR3 is 14 residues long. CDR3 region: CATKREGNTDTQYF. CDR3 coding DNA: TGTGCCACCAAGCGGGAGGGTAACACAGATACGCAGTATTTT.

On this clonotype itself: Its ends do not fully match the called genes, so a read error is possible. The V call is TRBV9, the J call TRBJ2-4; TRBD1 agrees at 9 bases. Gene TRBJ2-7 matches the end of the DNA better, so the J call may be wrong. The CDR3 covers 14 residues. The germline CDR1 and CDR2 sequences are SGDLS and YYNGEE. The CDR3 DNA follows: TGTGTCAGCAGCGTAGGGACAGGGTCCTACGAGCAGTACTTC. This gives the protein CVSSVGTGSYEQYF.

This clonotype was observed at least ten times. V and J are TRBV3-1 and TRBJ2-1; D gene ambiguous. V was shortened by 4 bases and J by 7 bases, with 8 bases between the two germline ends. The CDR3 loop spans 12 amino acids. Germline V CDR1 and CDR2: LGHDT, YNNKEL (reference sequence). The CDR3: CASSLELNEQFF. The CDR3 DNA sequence: TGTGCCAGCAGCCTAGAGTTGAATGAGCAGTTCTTC.

Worth noting for this clonotype: Since a much larger clone is just one base distant, this may be a read error. The chain recombines TRBV5-1 with TRBJ2-1; 8 nucleotides agree with TRBD2. The germline V gene has CDR1 SGHRS and CDR2 YFSETQ. CDR3 length equals 15 residues. CDR3 bases: TGCACCAGCAGCCAGACTAGCGCCCCGTACAATGAGCAGTTCTTC. Amino acids: CTSSQTSAPYNEQFF.

The V call is TRBV7-2, the J call TRBJ1-2, with 7 bases fitting TRBD1. This CDR3 has 14 amino acids. From germline, CDR1 is SGHTA and CDR2 FQGNSA. Trimming took 5 bases from V and 7 from J; bases not matched to a gene: 10. This chain's CDR3 is CASSRGDSARGYTF. CDR3 in DNA: TGTGCCAGCAGCCGGGGGGACAGTGCTCGTGGCTACACCTTC. The full variable domain, with the rest looked up from reference TRBV7-2 and TRBJ1-2, is GAGVSQSPSNKVTEKGKDVELRCDPISGHTALYWYRQSLGQGLEFLIYFQGNSAPDKSGLPSDRFSAERTGGSVSTLTIQRTQQEDSAVYLCASSRGDSARGYTFGSGTRLTVV.

The CDR3 loop reads CASSEGGRAWETQYF. In nucleotides, the CDR3 is TGTGCCAGCAGTGAAGGGGGAAGGGCTTGGGAGACCCAGTACTTC. The J gene is TRBJ2-5, the V gene TRBV25-1; D possibly uses TRBD1 or TRBD2 (5 bases each). Trimming removed 2 bases at V and 5 bases at J, with 15 bases between. Germline CDR1 MGHDK, CDR2 SYGVNS. The length of the CDR3 is 15 residues.

This clonotype was seen many times. The chain uses TRBV25-1 and TRBJ1-2, with 11 bases fitting TRBD1. V lost 3 bases to trimming and J lost 3 bases; unmatched junction nucleotides: 12. The germline V gene has CDR1 MGHDK and CDR2 SYGVNS. The CDR3 runs 18 residues. DNA for the CDR3: TGTGCCAGCAGTGACCCTGCGGGACAGGGGGAGCCTTACTATGGCTACACCTTC. This translates into CASSDPAGQGEPYYGYTF.

The chain combines TRBV6-2 or TRBV6-3 with TRBJ1-5, with 9 positions matching TRBD1. The CDR3 sequence is 19 residues long. Germline V gives CDR1 MNHEY, CDR2 SVGEGT. Unmatched junction bases numbered 15, after V lost 2 bases and J lost 4 bases. The CDR3 bases are TGTGCCAGCAGTTACACCTTGGACAGGGGAGTCTTAGGAAATCAGCCCCAGCATTTT. This encodes CASSYTLDRGVLGNQPQHF.

The chain has TRBV11-2 and TRBJ2-3; tentative D call: TRBD2 (5 bases). The CDR3 covers 16 residues. Germline V lookup: CDR1 SGHAT, CDR2 FQNNGV. V dropped 0 bases and J dropped 0 bases, with 10 bases sitting between them. The CDR3 DNA is TGTGCCAGCAGCTTAGATGCTAGGACTAGCACAGATACGCAGTATTTT. Amino acids: CASSLDARTSTDTQYF. Filled out from reference TRBV11-2 and TRBJ2-3, the complete variable domain reads EAGVAQSPRYKIIEKRQSVAFWCNPISGHATLYWYQQILGQGPKLLIQFQNNGVVDDSQLPKDRFSAERLKGVDSTLKIQPAKLEDSAVYLCASSLDARTSTDTQYFGPGTRLTVL.

The chain couples TRBV5-1 to TRBJ1-5; D remains unclear. V lost 4 bases and J 3 bases, leaving 11 bases between the germline ends. CDR3 size: 14 residues. Germline-derived CDR1 and CDR2 are SGHRS and YFSETQ. Here the CDR3 reads CASSQDGFNQPQHF. Here the CDR3 DNA reads TGCGCCAGCAGCCAGGACGGATTCAATCAGCCCCAGCATTTT.

V gene TRBV7-3 combines with J gene TRBJ2-1; 8 bases agree with TRBD2. V gave up 6 bases and J gave up 4 bases; unmatched junction bases: 14. CDR3 length: 17 residues. The germline CDR1 and CDR2 sequences are SGHTA and FQGTGA. The CDR3 spells CASSLGAAGGPYNEQFF. In DNA form, the CDR3 reads TGTGCCAGCAGTTTAGGGGCCGCGGGGGGACCTTACAATGAGCAGTTCTTC.

The chain couples TRBV14 to TRBJ2-7, with a weak D call TRBD2 (5 bases). Germline V gene data show CDR1 as SGHDN and CDR2 as FVKESK. This CDR3 is 15 amino acids long. V lost 8 bases, J lost 5 bases, and 22 bases lay in between. CDR3 loop: CASLPTGGPLHEQYF. The DNA of the CDR3 is TGTGCCAGCTTACCTACCGGAGGCCCTCTTCACGAGCAGTACTTC.